This is a list of T cell receptor beta chains from one sample in a study of response to subunit inactivated influenza vaccine. TCRdb passed the RT-PCR reads through MiXCR, listing each CDR3 protein once. The repertoire has around 710,000 distinct CDR3 sequences, approximately 15% of them found once; the top ten carry around 6.5%. The sample was PBMCs from blood, taken 14 to 15 days before vaccination. Every receptor here comes from a man aged 50 to 60 who received an inactivated influenza vaccine. Both conserved end residues are part of each CDR3. Fields, in order: D gene, V gene, J gene, CDR3 length, clone size, CDR3 DNA, CDR3 protein. A D gene is named only where the DNA matches it firmly. Some rows have no size entry. The others give once, few or many, or a class for an expanded clone.

TRBD2	TRBV10-3	TRBJ2-7	14	few	TGTGCCAGCAAAGAGCGGGGGGGCCTCAGAGAGCAGTACTTC	CASKERGGLREQYF
TRBD1	TRBV5-4	TRBJ2-7	17	few	TGTGCCAGCAGCTTGGGCTTGGTCGGACAGGGCTCCTACGAGCAGTACTTC	CASSLGLVGQGSYEQYF
TRBD1	TRBV10-3	TRBJ2-5	9	NA	TGTGCCATCATGGAGGACAGGTCCTTC	CAIMEDRSF
NA	TRBV3-1	TRBJ1-4	14	few	TGTGCCAGCAGCCGAGGGGTCTTTAATGAAAAACTGTTTTTT	CASSRGVFNEKLFF
NA	TRBV5-1	TRBJ1-1	16	NA	TGCGCCAGCAGCCCTAACCATCGGGCAGCTAACACTGAAGCTTTCTTT	CASSPNHRAANTEAFF
NA	TRBV6-1	TRBJ1-2	16	many	TGTGCCAGCAGTGAAACCGTTCGGGGGGCTAACTATGGCTACACCTTC	CASSETVRGANYGYTF
TRBD1	TRBV28	TRBJ2-5	14	many	TGTGCCAGCAGTTTCCGTGACAGGGGAGAGACCCAGTACTTC	CASSFRDRGETQYF
TRBD2	TRBV6-1	TRBJ2-1	15	NA	TGTGCCAGCAGGCCGGGACTAGCGGGATTAAGTGAGCAGTTCTTC	CASRPGLAGLSEQFF
TRBD1	TRBV29-1	TRBJ2-5	16	few	TGCAGCTTTTCACCCACTATGGGACAGGATCCAGAGACCCAGTACTTC	CSFSPTMGQDPETQYF
NA	TRBV11-3	TRBJ2-7	16	few	TGTGCCAGCAGCCCCAACCTCCGGGGGCAAGACTACGAGCAGTACTTC	CASSPNLRGQDYEQYF
NA	TRBV3-1	TRBJ2-7	15	many	TGTGCCAGCAGCCAAGACAGGGTAAGCTCCTACGAGCAGTACTTC	CASSQDRVSSYEQYF
TRBD2	TRBV12-3/TRBV12-4	TRBJ2-3	16	NA	TGTGCCAGCAGTAAAAGCGGGGGGCAGGGCACAGATACGCAGTATTTT	CASSKSGGQGTDTQYF
NA	TRBV2	TRBJ2-5	12	NA	TGTGCCATCCAGCAGTACCAAGAGACCCAGTACTTC	CAIQQYQETQYF
NA	TRBV9	TRBJ2-7	14	few	TGTGCCAGCAGTAATTTCCCTCTCTCCTACGAGCAGTACTTC	CASSNFPLSYEQYF
NA	TRBV5-1	TRBJ1-6	16	NA	TGCGCCAGCAGCTTGACCCCGGGGGCGACGAATTCACCCCTCCACTTT	CASSLTPGATNSPLHF
NA	TRBV12-3/TRBV12-4	TRBJ2-7	11	many	TGTGCCAGCAGTTTTTCAGAAGAGCAGTACTTC	CASSFSEEQYF
NA	TRBV5-6	TRBJ2-1	14	NA	TGTGCCAGCAGCACCAGGGGTGTTAAGAATGAGCAGTTCTTC	CASSTRGVKNEQFF
NA	TRBV6-2/TRBV6-3	TRBJ1-5	17	NA	TGTGCCAGCAGTCAGGGAACAGCGACCCTAAGCAATCAGCCCCAGCATTTT	CASSQGTATLSNQPQHF
NA	TRBV20-1	TRBJ2-2	14	few	TGCAGTGCAACAAAGGCCAGGAACACCGGGGAGCTGTTTTTT	CSATKARNTGELFF
TRBD1	TRBV4-1	TRBJ1-3	18	NA	TGCGCCAGCAGCCAAGACCCGGCGGGACAGCCGCTTGGAAACACCATATATTTT	CASSQDPAGQPLGNTIYF
TRBD1	TRBV7-2	TRBJ1-1	15	NA	TGTGCCAGCAGCCTCTCGACAGGGATGAACACTGAAGCTTTCTTT	CASSLSTGMNTEAFF
TRBD1	TRBV4-3	TRBJ2-2	17	NA	TGCGCCAGCAGCCTCGACAGGGTCCTCGCGAACACCGGGGAGCTGTTTTTT	CASSLDRVLANTGELFF
NA	TRBV6-5	TRBJ2-7	15	few	TGTGCCAGCAGTTACGGCGGCGGACCATTCTACGAGCAGTACTTC	CASSYGGGPFYEQYF
NA	TRBV2	TRBJ1-1	13	few	TGTGCCAGCAGTGAAAGAGGGCCCACTGAAGCTTTCTTT	CASSERGPTEAFF
NA	TRBV6-2/TRBV6-3	TRBJ1-5	15	few	TGTGCCAGCAGTTACCCACCCGGGAGGAATCAGCCCCAGCATTTT	CASSYPPGRNQPQHF
NA	TRBV28	TRBJ2-7	16	NA	TGTGCCAGCAGTTCACCGTCGGGACATACCTCCTACGAGCAGTACTTC	CASSSPSGHTSYEQYF
NA	TRBV5-5	TRBJ2-2	14	many	TGTGCCAGCAGCTCAGCCAGGGAATCCGGGGAGCTGTTTTTT	CASSSARESGELFF
NA	TRBV4-2	TRBJ2-2	14	many	TGTGCCAGCAGCCAAGATCGGTGGGCCGGGGAGCTGTTTTTT	CASSQDRWAGELFF
TRBD2	TRBV7-9	TRBJ2-1	17	NA	TGTGCCAGCAGCTTAGGGGCGGTTAGCGGGGGCTACAATGAGCAGTTCTTC	CASSLGAVSGGYNEQFF
NA	TRBV29-1	TRBJ1-1	12	few	TGCAGCGTGCAACAGGGTTACACTGAAGCTTTCTTT	CSVQQGYTEAFF
TRBD2	TRBV2	TRBJ2-7	15	NA	TGTGCCAGCAAGCCCAAGACTAGCGGGACCTACGAGCAGTACTTC	CASKPKTSGTYEQYF
NA	TRBV7-9	TRBJ1-4	14	many	TGTGCCAGCAGCTTAGAGGCAACTAATGAAAAACTGTTTTTT	CASSLEATNEKLFF
TRBD2	TRBV28	TRBJ2-7	17	NA	TGTGCCAGCAGTTTTGAGGAAGGAGCGGGAGCGGCCTACGAGCAGTACTTC	CASSFEEGAGAAYEQYF